This T cell receptor (beta chain) emerged from a study of PD-L1 blockade in urothelial cancer. Turning to the study itself: In the mid-2010s, patients got going on atezolizumab, taking 1,200 mg intravenously every 3 weeks. Blood was subjected to analysis at 3 weeks (second dose) and 6 weeks following treatment start. When blood samples were assessed, the median T cell count was some 150,000. Study-wide results and limits: For durable-benefit patients, tumor-associated blood clones expanded more at 3 weeks.

Time point given: pretreatment peripheral blood. About this clone: Its specificity is unknown.

V dropped 7 bases and J dropped 5 bases, with 14 bases sitting between them. CDR1 and CDR2 (germline): SGHTA, FQGNSA. CDR3 size: 13 residues. Repertoires were generated with immunoSEQ multiplex PCR, while TCRdb's copy carries only in-frame clones and drops some. The sample contains roughly 54,000 clones, roughly 85% of which appear only once. The chain employs TRBV7-2 and TRBJ2-5, with D unresolved. This clonotype was obtained from an older woman with urothelial cancer. Here the sequenced sample was PBMCs, taken around atezolizumab (anti-PD-L1) treatment. CDR3 loop: CASTTPGGETQYF. CDR3 bases: TGTGCCAGCACCACCCCAGGTGGGGAGACCCAGTACTTC.